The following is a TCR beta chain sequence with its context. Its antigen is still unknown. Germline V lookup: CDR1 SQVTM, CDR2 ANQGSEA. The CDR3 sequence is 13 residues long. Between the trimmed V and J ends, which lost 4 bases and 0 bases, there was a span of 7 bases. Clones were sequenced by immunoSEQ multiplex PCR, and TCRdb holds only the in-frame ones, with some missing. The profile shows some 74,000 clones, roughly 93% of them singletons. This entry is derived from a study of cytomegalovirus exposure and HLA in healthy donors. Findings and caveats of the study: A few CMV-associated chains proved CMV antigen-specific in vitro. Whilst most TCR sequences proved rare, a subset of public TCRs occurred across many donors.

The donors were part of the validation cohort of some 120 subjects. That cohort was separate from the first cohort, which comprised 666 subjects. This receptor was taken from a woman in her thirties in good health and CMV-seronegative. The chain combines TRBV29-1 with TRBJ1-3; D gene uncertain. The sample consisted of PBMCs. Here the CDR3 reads CSVAYSSGNTIYF. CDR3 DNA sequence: TGCAGCGTTGCCTACAGCTCTGGAAACACCATATATTTT.